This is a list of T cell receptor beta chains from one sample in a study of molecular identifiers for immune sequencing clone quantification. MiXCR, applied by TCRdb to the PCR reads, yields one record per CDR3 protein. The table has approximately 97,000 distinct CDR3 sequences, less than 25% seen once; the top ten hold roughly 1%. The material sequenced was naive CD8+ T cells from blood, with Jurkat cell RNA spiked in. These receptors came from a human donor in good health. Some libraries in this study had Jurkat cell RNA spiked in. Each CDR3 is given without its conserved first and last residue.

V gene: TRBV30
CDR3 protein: AWSGSHEQY

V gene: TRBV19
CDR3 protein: ASSISNSYEQY

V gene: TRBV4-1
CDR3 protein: ASSQVIGQGMNQPQH

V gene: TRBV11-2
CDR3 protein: ASRVRDRDYLGEAF

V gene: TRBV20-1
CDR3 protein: SANRVDYNEQF

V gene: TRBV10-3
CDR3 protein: AIGQSPTAFGELF

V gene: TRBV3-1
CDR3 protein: ASSQEAVRGYT

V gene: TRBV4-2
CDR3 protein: ASSQPGSGNTIY

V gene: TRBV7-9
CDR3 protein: ASSYPSPVGRYGYT

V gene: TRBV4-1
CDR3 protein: ASSPLGVGTGELF

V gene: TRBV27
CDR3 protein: ASRQNTEAF

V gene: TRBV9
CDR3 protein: ASSVEASRPSTDTQY

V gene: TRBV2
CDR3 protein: ASSSDGFSTDTQY

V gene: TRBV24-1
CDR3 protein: TTSEPGPGNKETQY

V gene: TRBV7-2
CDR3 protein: ASSLDTGENTEAF

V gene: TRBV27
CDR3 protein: ASGGNEQY

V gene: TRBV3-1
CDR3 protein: ASRRLAGPESYDEQF

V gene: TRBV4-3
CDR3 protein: ASSPVLGAQLSYEQY

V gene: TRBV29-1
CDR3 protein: SVEGTASGYVSYNEQF

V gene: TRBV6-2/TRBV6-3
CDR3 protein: ASSSWTETYEQY

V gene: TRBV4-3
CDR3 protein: ASSQDRNWMSNQPQH

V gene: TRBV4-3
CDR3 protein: ASSQDLYTGGTEAF

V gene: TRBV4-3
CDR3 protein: ASSQDLHGDEKLF

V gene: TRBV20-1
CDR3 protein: SARDGNRSNTGELF

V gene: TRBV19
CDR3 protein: ASSIPTGVDMNTEAF

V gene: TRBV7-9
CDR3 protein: ASSQESGIETQY

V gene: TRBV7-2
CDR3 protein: ASSLLTGGVSYNSPLH

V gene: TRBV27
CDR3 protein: ASSLPAGEQY

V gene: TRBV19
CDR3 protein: ASSIGPGLAGANYNEQF

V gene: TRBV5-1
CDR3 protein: ASSLFPRPADTQY

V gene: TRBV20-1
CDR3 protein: SASFASGGWDTQY

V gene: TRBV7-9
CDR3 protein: ASRPSTDTMNTEAF

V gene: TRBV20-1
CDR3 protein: SARDPWTGVGWTGAF

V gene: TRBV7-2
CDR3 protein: AGSLGGGSTDTQY

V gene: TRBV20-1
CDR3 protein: SARTGGGYEQY

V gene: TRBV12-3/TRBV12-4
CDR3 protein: ASSLLNEKLF

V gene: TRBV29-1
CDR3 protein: SVEGADTNTGELF

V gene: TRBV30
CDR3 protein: AWSVLGNEQY

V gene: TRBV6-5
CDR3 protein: ASSYGISPPKNIQY

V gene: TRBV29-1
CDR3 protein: SVEGGTETQY

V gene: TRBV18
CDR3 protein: ANERRGDTGELF

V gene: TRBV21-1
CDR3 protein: ASSLRDRGYGELF

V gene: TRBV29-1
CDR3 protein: SVSQDSYEQY

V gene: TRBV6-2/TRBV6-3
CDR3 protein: ASSGGTEAF

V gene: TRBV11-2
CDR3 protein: ASSLLGRTVYNEQF

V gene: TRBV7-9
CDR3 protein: ASSSGTSDEQY

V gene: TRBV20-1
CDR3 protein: SARDAYEQF

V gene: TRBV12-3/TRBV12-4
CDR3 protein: ASSTPPFSGANVLS

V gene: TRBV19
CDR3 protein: ASSIVADAYEQY

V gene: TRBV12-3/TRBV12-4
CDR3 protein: ASSLQGPGTQY

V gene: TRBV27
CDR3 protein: ASSPTGFFEKLF